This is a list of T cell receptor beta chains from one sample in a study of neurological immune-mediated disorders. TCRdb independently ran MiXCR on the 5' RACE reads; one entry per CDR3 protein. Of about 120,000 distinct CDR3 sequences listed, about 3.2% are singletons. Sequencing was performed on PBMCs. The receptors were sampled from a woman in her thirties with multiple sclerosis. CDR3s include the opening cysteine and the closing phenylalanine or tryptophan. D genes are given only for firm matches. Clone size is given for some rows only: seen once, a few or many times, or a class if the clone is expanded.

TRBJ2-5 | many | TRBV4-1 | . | TGCGCCAGCAGCCTCGCGCGGTCGGAGACCCAGTACTTC | CASSLARSETQYF
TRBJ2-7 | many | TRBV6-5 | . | TGTGCCAGCAGACCCGGAGGCTTCTACGAGCAGTACTTC | CASRPGGFYEQYF
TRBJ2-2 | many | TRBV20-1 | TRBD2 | TGCAGTGCTATGGGACTAGCGGGAGTATACACCGGGGAGCTGTTTTTT | CSAMGLAGVYTGELFF
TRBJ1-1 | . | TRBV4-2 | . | TGTGACAGCAGCAAAGATTACACTGAAGCTTTCTTT | CDSSKDYTEAFF
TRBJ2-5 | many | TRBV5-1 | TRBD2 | TGCGCCAGCAGCTTTGGAGCGGGAGGCGAGACCCAGTACTTC | CASSFGAGGETQYF
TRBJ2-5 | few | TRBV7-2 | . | TGTGCCAGCAGCTTGTTGGATAGCGTTAGAGAGACCCAGTACTTC | CASSLLDSVRETQYF
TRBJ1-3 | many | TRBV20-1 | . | TGCAGTGCTAGACTTACAGGGTCTGGAAACACCATATATTTT | CSARLTGSGNTIYF
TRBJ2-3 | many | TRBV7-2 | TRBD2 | TGTGCCAGCAGCTTATCCGGGGGGACCGGAGATACGCAGTATTTT | CASSLSGGTGDTQYF
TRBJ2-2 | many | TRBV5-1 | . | TGCGCCAGCAGCCTTAGAAAGGGGGAGCTGTTTTTT | CASSLRKGELFF
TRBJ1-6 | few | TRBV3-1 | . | TGTGCCAGCACCAAAGAGAGGACCTATAATTCAACCCTCAACTTT | CASTKERTYNSTLNF
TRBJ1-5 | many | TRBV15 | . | TGTGCCACAAGCCTAAGCAATCAGCCCCAGCATTTT | CATSLSNQPQHF
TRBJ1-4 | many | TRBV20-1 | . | TGCAGTGCTAAAGGACCGGAAAAACTGTTTTTT | CSAKGPEKLFF
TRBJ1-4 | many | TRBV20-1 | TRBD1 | TGCAGTGCTAGACCACAGGGGGCAGGTGAAAAACTGTTTTTT | CSARPQGAGEKLFF
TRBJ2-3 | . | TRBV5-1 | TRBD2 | TGCGCCAGCAGCTTGGCCGCTAGCGGGGAGCATTTGGATACGCAGTATTTT | CASSLAASGEHLDTQYF
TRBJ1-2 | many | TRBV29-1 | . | TGCAGCGTTGATGAGGGATTCTATGGCTACACCTTC | CSVDEGFYGYTF
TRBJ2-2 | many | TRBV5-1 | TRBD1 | TGCGCCAGCAGCACCATACAGGGGCCCACCGGGGAGCTGTTTTTT | CASSTIQGPTGELFF
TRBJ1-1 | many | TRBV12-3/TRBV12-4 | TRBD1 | TGTGCCAGCAGTTTCCCCGGACAGGGTGTCGCTGAAGCTTTCTTT | CASSFPGQGVAEAFF
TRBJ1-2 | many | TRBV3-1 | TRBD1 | TGTGCCAGCAGCCAAGATTTGGGACAGCATGGCTACACCTTC | CASSQDLGQHGYTF
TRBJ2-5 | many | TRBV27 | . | TGTGCCAGCAGTCCCAGGGTCGAGGAGACCCAGTACTTC | CASSPRVEETQYF